The 5 T cell receptor beta chains given below trace back to one sample, sequenced in a study of blood T cell repertoires in COVID-19. The method was immunoSEQ multiplex PCR; TCRdb's version includes in-frame clones alone and lacks a portion of them. This sample has 200,000 to 250,000 clones; roughly 86% occur once, and the top ten carry roughly 2.5%. Sample: peripheral blood. Source of these receptors: a woman aged 55-69 years with acute or convalescent COVID-19.

The CDR3 loop is CASSPDRTTEAFF. The CDR3 bases are TGTGCCAGCTCACCAGACAGAACCACTGAAGCTTTCTTT. The rearrangement uses TRBV18 and TRBJ1-1; D perhaps matches TRBD1 (5 bases). The V end was cut by 2 bases, the J end by 4 bases, with 8 bases between. From germline, CDR1 is KGHSH and CDR2 LQKENI. There are 13 residues in the CDR3.

The gene calls are TRBV28 and TRBJ1-6; 9 bases match TRBD1. Germline lookup yields CDR1 MDHEN and CDR2 SYDVKM. J was trimmed by 7 bases and V by 5 bases; bases with no gene match: 9. This CDR3 comprises 16 residues. This CDR3 is CASSLRTGARNSPLHF. CDR3 sequence (DNA): TGTGCCAGCAGTCTTAGGACAGGGGCTAGGAATTCACCCCTCCACTTT.

This clone was seen a handful of times. This rearrangement joins TRBV27 to TRBJ1-5; weak D call: TRBD1 (6 bases). CDR1 MNHEY and CDR2 SMNVEV come from the germline V gene (reference sequence). Trimming left V 0 bases short and J 4 bases short, with 10 bases between. CDR3 length: 15 residues. CDR3 sequence: CASSLSRDKNQPQHF. CDR3 DNA sequence: TGTGCCAGCAGTTTATCCCGGGACAAAAATCAGCCCCAGCATTTT.

V usage is TRBV5-1 and J usage is TRBJ2-5; 8 bases are shared with TRBD2. The trim removed 3 bases at V and 7 bases at J, leaving 11 bases unmatched. Germline CDR1 SGHRS, CDR2 YFSETQ. The CDR3 consists of 15 residues. The CDR3 loop is CASSSGLAGGGTQYF. The CDR3 nucleotides read TGCGCCAGCAGCTCCGGACTAGCCGGTGGGGGGACCCAGTACTTC.

The chain links TRBV19 to TRBJ1-2; TRBD1 aligns across 7 bases. The junction had 8 bases not matched to a gene; V was cut back by 6 bases and J by 7 bases. In germline, CDR1 is LNHDA, CDR2 SQIVND (reference sequence). This CDR3 region has 13 residues. The CDR3: CASRIETGAGYTF. CDR3 DNA sequence: TGTGCCAGTAGAATCGAAACAGGGGCTGGCTACACCTTC.